This T cell receptor beta chain was obtained from a study of blood T cell repertoires in COVID-19. Study information: The study drew acute and convalescent COVID-19 samples from the United States, Italy and Spain. From T cells, B-cell-depleted T cells, or PBMCs came the material, which was cDNA or gDNA.

The CDR3 length is 16 residues. V gave up 4 bases and J gave up 0 bases, with 15 bases separating them. Germline V CDR1 and CDR2: SNHLY, FYNNEI. Authors' data handling: Amplified reference gene primers provided the basis for estimating nucleated cell counts. Some clones are missing from TCRdb's copy, which holds only in-frame ones; the method was immunoSEQ multiplex PCR. V, J and clone size derive from that table, while D and trimming were established from the DNA sequence. The data contain 150,000 to 200,000 clones, 86% of them singletons. The source of this sequence is a man between 18 and 29 years old with acute or convalescent COVID-19. What was sequenced was peripheral blood. The V and J genes are TRBV2 and TRBJ2-5; D is possibly TRBD1 (5 bases). In DNA form, the CDR3 reads TGTGCCAGCAGTGGGGGCCCCATGGGGAACCAAGAGACCCAGTACTTC. Protein product: CASSGGPMGNQETQYF.